Sequencing of this T cell receptor (beta chain) was carried out in a study of T cell responses to AZD1222 COVID-19 vaccine. For the study at large: It was second doses at about 4 or about 12 weeks that were pooled. Study outcomes and limitations: Researchers took repertoire samples only after the peak T cell response had come. Among spike-specific TCRs, nearly half reportedly target unmutated variant regions. The study identified only 6 or 7 AZD1222 recipients as seropositive at baseline.

J lost 3 bases, V lost 4 bases, and 2 bases had no gene match. There are 14 residues in the CDR3. CDR1 and CDR2 from the germline V gene are SGHTA and FQGNSA. Measured with immunoSEQ multiplex PCR; TCRdb has only the in-frame clones, and not every one. This table has around 95,000 clones, roughly 91% appearing once. Only one count was recorded for this clone. Its antigen is still unknown. The source of this sequence is an adult in good health. Here the sequenced sample was peripheral blood, taken on day 0 of AZD1222 vaccination. This chain uses TRBV7-2 with TRBJ1-5; 8 nucleotides agree with TRBD1. CDR3 DNA: TGTGCCAGCAGCTCGACAGGGGACAATCAGCCCCAGCATTTT. It codes for CASSSTGDNQPQHF.